This T cell receptor beta chain stems from a study of tumor-infiltrating lymphocytes in oesophageal squamous cell carcinoma. MiXCR, applied by TCRdb to the PCR reads, yields one record per CDR3 protein. The sample lists 13,000 or so distinct CDR3 sequences; roughly half were seen once. Germline V CDR1 and CDR2: SGHTA, FQGNSA. Trimming left V 1 base short and J 0 bases short, with 19 bases between. The CDR3 runs 20 residues. The table lists this clonotype with a few counts. The sequence was collected from a female donor with esophageal squamous cell carcinoma. The sequenced sample was blood. The J gene is TRBJ2-6, the V gene TRBV7-2; tentatively, D is TRBD2 (6 bases). The CDR3 loop reads CASSLERPGLLSSGANVLTF. The CDR3 DNA reads as TGTGCCAGCAGCTTAGAACGACCGGGACTGTTATCCTCTGGGGCCAACGTCCTGACTTTC.